The 8 T cell receptor beta chains below all came from one sample that was sequenced in a study of blood T cell repertoires in COVID-19. Repertoires were generated with immunoSEQ multiplex PCR, while TCRdb's copy carries only in-frame clones and drops some. The repertoire has some 270,000 clones, roughly 90% of them found once; the top ten carry about 1.7%. Sequencing input: PBMCs or T cells enriched from blood (not recorded which). The receptors derive from a woman in her 40s who had recovered from COVID-19.

The chain is built from TRBV4-2 and TRBJ2-7, with TRBD2 as a possible D gene (5 bases). The CDR3 has 16 amino acids. Trimming cost V 1 base and J 0 bases, with 13 bases left between them. Germline values: CDR1 LGHNA, CDR2 YNFKEQ. The CDR3 loop is CASSQADSGTSYEQYF. The CDR3 DNA follows: TGTGCCAGCAGCCAAGCGGACTCGGGTACCTCCTACGAGCAGTACTTC.

The V and J genes are TRBV7-9 and TRBJ2-3; D is uncertain. In germline, CDR1 is SEHNR, CDR2 FQNEAQ (reference sequence). The CDR3 extends over 15 amino acids. Trimming removed 1 base from V and 2 bases from J, with 10 bases in between. CDR3 protein: CASSLVDTPTDTQYF. The CDR3 nucleotides are TGTGCCAGCAGCTTAGTAGATACCCCCACAGATACGCAGTATTTT.

The chain joins TRBV7-9 to TRBJ2-5, with 7 bases identical to TRBD1. Germline lookup yields CDR1 SEHNR and CDR2 FQNEAQ (reference sequence). CDR3 length equals 16 residues. V lost 5 bases, J lost 2 bases, and 11 bases stayed unmatched. CDR3 in amino acids: CASSRLRAGGQETQYF. The CDR3 DNA reads as TGTGCCAGCAGCCGTCTAAGGGCAGGGGGACAAGAGACCCAGTACTTC.

This clone was seen only once. The gene calls are TRBV5-4 and TRBJ2-7, with a weak D call TRBD1 (6 bases). This CDR3 comprises 15 residues. The germline CDR1 and CDR2 sequences are SGHNT and YYREEE (reference sequence). V was shortened by 0 bases and J by 7 bases, with 17 bases between the two germline ends. This chain's CDR3 is CASSLEGVGAQEQYF. In nucleotides, the CDR3 is TGTGCCAGCAGCTTGGAGGGGGTGGGGGCGCAGGAGCAGTACTTC.

The chain recombines TRBV5-4 with TRBJ2-1, with 8 bases lining up with TRBD2. V lost 3 bases to trimming and J lost 10 bases; unmatched junction nucleotides: 18. The CDR3 is 17 residues long. Germline CDR1 reads SGHNT; CDR2 reads YYREEE (reference sequence). In DNA, the CDR3 is TGTGCCAGCAGCTGGACGGGGGCGGGGGGAACCTCTAGGGAGCAGTTCTTC. Translating gives CASSWTGAGGTSREQFF. The full variable domain, its missing parts supplied by reference TRBV5-4 and TRBJ2-1, is ETGVTQSPTHLIKTRGQQVTLRCSSQSGHNTVSWYQQALGQGPQFIFQYYREEENGRGNFPPRFSGLQFPNYSSELNVNALELDDSALYLCASSWTGAGGTSREQFFGPGTRLTVL.

This clone was recorded a few times. The chain couples TRBV27 to TRBJ2-1; 8 bases are a match to TRBD2. The CDR3 is 16 amino acids. Germline CDR1 MNHEY, CDR2 SMNVEV (reference sequence). J was trimmed by 0 bases and V by 8 bases; bases with no gene match: 9. The DNA of the CDR3 is TGTGCCAGCGGAGTTAAGCGGGAGAGCTCCTACAATGAGCAGTTCTTC. Its protein product is CASGVKRESSYNEQFF.

Worth noting for this clone: The junction and the germline gene differ at one end; a read error may be behind it. The chain carries TRBV7-7 and TRBJ2-5; weak D call: TRBD2 (6 bases). The germline gives CDR1 SSHAT, CDR2 FNYEAQ (reference sequence). The CDR3 totals 14 residues. CDR3 coding DNA: TGTGCTAGCAGCTCCACGGGGGAAGGAGAGACCCAGTACTTC. It specifies CASSSTGEGETQYF.

The chain combines TRBV28 with TRBJ1-5, with no clear D. V lost 5 bases and J 7 bases, leaving 12 bases between the germline ends. Germline lookup yields CDR1 MDHEN and CDR2 SYDVKM. This CDR3 spans 13 amino acids. The CDR3 loop is CASSGGLQQPQHF. The CDR3 DNA follows: TGTGCCAGCAGTGGAGGGCTTCAACAGCCCCAGCATTTT.